This T cell receptor (beta chain) was sequenced for a study of a mutant IDH1 vaccine in newly diagnosed glioma. About the research overall: An approximately 62% male, approximately 40% female split and a mean age of roughly 37 years characterized treated patients. Every participant had undergone radiotherapy, temozolomide, or both before, and most underwent both.

The study, taken as a whole, reports: Of the patients, less than 95% had vaccine-induced immune responses. Changes in the top peripheral T cell clonotypes seemingly had no bearing on pseudoprogression.

There are 12 residues in the CDR3. V lost 5 bases and J lost 4, with 8 bases in between. Germline V gene data show CDR1 as SEHNR and CDR2 as FQNEAQ (reference sequence). This table comes from immunoSEQ multiplex PCR, and its TCRdb copy is limited to in-frame clones, with some not included. The sample carries fewer than 35,000 clones, 55% to 60% recorded once. Time point meaning: week 5, during vaccination. The investigators gave 300 ug of mutant IDH1 20-mer peptide in each vaccine dose, together with topical imiquimod. To note about this clone: Its cognate antigen is unknown. Other DNA variants within this sample encode the same CDR3.

This receptor was identified in a woman under 30 with glioma. This chain connects TRBV7-9 to TRBJ2-5; D call uncertain. The specimen comprised PBMCs, sampled from a glioma patient whose treatment included an IDH1 peptide vaccine. CDR3 in amino acids: CASSPLGETQYF. The DNA for the CDR3 is TGTGCCAGCAGCCCCTTGGGAGAGACCCAGTACTTC.